Following are 32 T cell receptor beta chains from one sample sequenced in a study of T cell responses to AZD1222 COVID-19 vaccine. Here immunoSEQ multiplex PCR was the method, and the copy in TCRdb shows in-frame clones only, minus some. The sample contains tens of thousands of clones, 75% to 90% of which appear only once. Sequencing was performed on peripheral blood, taken 28 days after the second AZD1222 dose. Every receptor here comes from an adult who received the AZD1222 COVID-19 vaccine.

The chain joins TRBV5-1 to TRBJ1-6, with D possibly matching TRBD1 (6 bases). Trimming took off 6 bases at V and 5 bases at J, with 6 bases between the two ends. The germline CDR1 and CDR2 sequences are SGHRS and YFSETQ. The CDR3 contains 12 residues. The CDR3 DNA reads TGCGCCAGCAACAGGGATAATTCACCCCTCCACTTT. It is translated as CASNRDNSPLHF. Looking up the rest from reference TRBV5-1 and TRBJ1-6 gives the full variable domain: KAGVTQTPRYLIKTRGQQVTLSCSPISGHRSVSWYQQTPGQGLQFLFEYFSETQRNKGNFPGRFSGRQFSNSRSEMNVSTLELGDSALYLCASNRDNSPLHFGNGTRLTVT.

This chain uses TRBV6-5 with TRBJ1-5; 7 nucleotides match TRBD1. The germline gives CDR1 MNHEY, CDR2 SVGAGI. The V gene end was trimmed by 4 bases and the J gene end by 7 bases; junction bases not matched to a gene: 10. This CDR3 is 15 amino acids long. CDR3 in DNA: TGTGCCAGCAGTTCCGGGGGAGGGGGCATCCAGCCCCAGCATTTT. This gives the protein CASSSGGGGIQPQHF.

The V gene is TRBV28, the J gene TRBJ1-5, with 9 bases fitting TRBD1. The trim removed 4 bases at V and 6 bases at J, leaving 10 bases unmatched. Germline V lookup: CDR1 MDHEN, CDR2 SYDVKM. The CDR3 spans 16 residues. CDR3 sequence reads: CASSSPGQGLGQPQHF. The CDR3, as DNA: TGTGCCAGCAGTTCCCCCGGACAGGGGTTGGGTCAGCCCCAGCATTTT. Filled out from reference TRBV28 and TRBJ1-5, the complete variable domain reads DVKVTQSSRYLVKRTGEKVFLECVQDMDHENMFWYRQDPGLGLRLIYFSYDVKMKEKGDIPEGYSVSREKKERFSLILESASTNQTSMYLCASSSPGQGLGQPQHFGDGTRLSIL.

This clone is judged medium-sized. The V and J genes are TRBV27 and TRBJ2-2, with TRBD2 identical over 7 bases. The CDR3 sequence is 12 residues long. CDR1 is MNHEY, CDR2 SMNVEV, per germline (reference sequence). J gave up 6 bases and V 7 bases, and 2 bases lay outside the gene matches. The CDR3 reads CASNAGAGELFF. The CDR3 bases are TGTGCCAGCAACGCGGGGGCCGGGGAGCTGTTTTTT.

This chain uses TRBV29-1 with TRBJ2-4; D not resolved. The CDR3 spans 14 residues. Germline CDR1 reads SQVTM; CDR2 reads ANQGSEA. The V and J ends lost 3 bases and 0 bases respectively, with 9 bases between them. The CDR3 is CSVEGNEAKNIQYF. CDR3 coding DNA: TGCAGCGTTGAGGGGAATGAAGCCAAAAACATTCAGTACTTC.

The rearrangement uses TRBV7-9 and TRBJ1-4, with TRBD1 matching over 9 bases. J gave up 3 bases and V 4 bases, and 3 bases lay outside the gene matches. The CDR3 consists of 15 residues. CDR1 and CDR2 from the germline V gene are SEHNR and FQNEAQ (reference sequence). The chain's CDR3 is CASSWRTGANEKLFF. Here the CDR3 DNA reads TGTGCCAGCAGCTGGAGGACAGGGGCTAATGAAAAACTGTTTTTT.

The chain recombines TRBV11-2 with TRBJ1-3; 10 bases fit TRBD1. This CDR3 region has 17 residues. CDR1 is SGHAT and CDR2 is FQNNGV in the germline V gene. The ends lost 6 bases at V and 3 bases at J; junction bases unmatched: 11. The CDR3 DNA reads TGTGCCAGCAGATACAGACAGGGGGCGAGTGGTGGAAACACCATATATTTT. Translation: CASRYRQGASGGNTIYF.

The chain carries TRBV29-1 and TRBJ1-1, with 8 bases lining up with TRBD1. This CDR3 is 14 amino acids long. Germline lookup yields CDR1 SQVTM and CDR2 ANQGSEA. The J segment lost 1 base and the V segment lost 6 bases, leaving 7 bases of the junction unmatched. CDR3 coding DNA: TGCAGCGTCAACGACAGGGGCCAGAACACTGAAGCTTTCTTT. Its translation: CSVNDRGQNTEAFF.

The CDR3 region is CASGSGMLGANTEAFF. The CDR3 DNA sequence: TGTGCCAGCGGGTCGGGGATGTTGGGGGCCAACACTGAAGCTTTCTTT. The V and J genes are TRBV7-2 and TRBJ1-1, with D perhaps matching TRBD1 (6 bases). Germline V gene lookup returns CDR1 SGHTA and CDR2 FQGNSA. CDR3 size: 16 residues. The V end lost 8 bases, the J end lost 2 bases, and 21 bases lay between the germline ends.

This clone was observed a single time. V usage is TRBV6-5 and J usage is TRBJ1-2, with D uncertain. CDR3 length: 13 residues. The germline CDR1 and CDR2 sequences are MNHEY and SVGAGI. V lost 2 bases and J lost 3, with 7 bases in between. CDR3 coding DNA: TGTGCCAGCAGTTACATACGGGACTATGGCTACACCTTC. Protein product: CASSYIRDYGYTF.

The genes are TRBV4-1 and TRBJ2-3, with TRBD2 matching over 7 bases. This CDR3 is built from 15 residues. Losses at the gene ends were 4 bases for V and 7 bases for J; bases not matched to a gene: 11. CDR1 and CDR2 (germline): MGHRA, YSYEKL. The CDR3 is CASSPAGTTQNTQYF. The CDR3 coding sequence is TGCGCCAGCAGCCCGGCCGGGACTACCCAAAATACGCAGTATTTT.

The chain's CDR3 is CASSQLDRGEAFF. The CDR3, as DNA: TGTGCCAGCAGCCAGTTAGACAGAGGTGAAGCTTTCTTT. This chain joins TRBV4-2 and TRBJ1-1; perhaps TRBD1 as D (5 bases). The germline V gene encodes CDR1 LGHNA and CDR2 YNFKEQ. Trimming removed 3 bases at V and 7 bases at J, with 12 bases between. This CDR3 has 13 amino acids.

The V call is TRBV5-1, the J call TRBJ1-1; no firm D call. Trimming removed 0 bases at V and 1 base at J, with 7 bases between. Germline V gene data show CDR1 as SGHRS and CDR2 as YFSETQ. The CDR3 is made up of 14 amino acids. The CDR3 here is CASSLGAGNTEAFF. The CDR3 region has the DNA TGCGCCAGCAGCTTGGGAGCCGGGAACACTGAAGCTTTCTTT. Filled out from reference TRBV5-1 and TRBJ1-1, the complete variable domain reads KAGVTQTPRYLIKTRGQQVTLSCSPISGHRSVSWYQQTPGQGLQFLFEYFSETQRNKGNFPGRFSGRQFSNSRSEMNVSTLELGDSALYLCASSLGAGNTEAFFGQGTRLTVV.

This chain joins TRBV19 and TRBJ2-2; D not certain. Germline CDR1 LNHDA, CDR2 SQIVND (reference sequence). The V and J ends lost 3 bases and 7 bases respectively, with 12 bases between them. The CDR3 has 14 residues. The CDR3 here is CASSMRPGGGELFF. The CDR3 DNA reads as TGTGCCAGTAGTATGCGACCGGGTGGCGGGGAGCTGTTTTTT.

The chain has TRBV27 and TRBJ2-7, with D perhaps matching TRBD2 (5 bases). Germline V lookup: CDR1 MNHEY, CDR2 SMNVEV (reference sequence). Trimming stripped 6 bases from V and 6 bases from J, with 21 bases between. CDR3 length: 15 residues. The DNA of the CDR3 is TGTGCCAGCAGGAGAGGTCTTGGACTTTCTGGCGAGCAGTACTTC. Translating gives CASRRGLGLSGEQYF.

The chain joins TRBV19 to TRBJ2-7; the match to TRBD2 covers 9 bases. This CDR3 is 17 amino acids long. After removal of 3 bases from V and 2 bases from J, the junction contained 11 bases not matched to a gene. CDR1 is LNHDA, CDR2 SQIVND, per germline (reference sequence). As DNA, the CDR3 is TGTGCCAGTAGTATTCACTTCCTAGCGGGACGTGCCTACGAGCAGTACTTC. Protein sequence: CASSIHFLAGRAYEQYF.

The J gene is TRBJ2-3, the V gene TRBV24-1, with a tentative D call TRBD2 (5 bases). V shed 3 bases and J shed 4 bases, with 16 bases lying between them. The CDR3 consists of 16 residues. CDR1 is KGHDR, CDR2 SFDVKD, per germline. In nucleotides, the CDR3 is TGTGCCACCAGTGATCCTCCAACTAGTAGCCCAGATACGCAGTATTTT. Translation gives CATSDPPTSSPDTQYF.

To note about this clone: Other DNA sequences of this sample code for an identical CDR3. The chain carries TRBV29-1 and TRBJ2-7, with 8 nucleotides matching TRBD1. The CDR3 consists of 11 residues. The V gene end was trimmed by 6 bases and the J gene end by 5 bases; junction bases not matched to a gene: 3. The germline V gene encodes CDR1 SQVTM and CDR2 ANQGSEA. As DNA, the CDR3 is TGCAGCGTCGGACAGGGTGACGAGCAGTACTTC. Its translation is CSVGQGDEQYF.

In this sample, this clone turned up once. V gene TRBV19 combines with J gene TRBJ2-7; a possible D gene is TRBD2 (5 bases). Germline V lookup: CDR1 LNHDA, CDR2 SQIVND (reference sequence). This CDR3 spans 14 amino acids. Between the trimmed V and J ends, which lost 5 bases and 0 bases, there was a span of 11 bases. The CDR3 DNA reads TGTGCCAGTAGTGTTTCCGGGAACTCCTACGAGCAGTACTTC. Translated: CASSVSGNSYEQYF.

The chain is built from TRBV9 and TRBJ2-7; 7 bases match TRBD1. V was clipped by 0 bases and J by 3 bases; unmatched bases: 3. In germline, CDR1 is SGDLS, CDR2 YYNGEE. The CDR3 spans 14 residues. The CDR3 DNA reads as TGTGCCAGCAGCGTAGAAGGGGGCCTCTACGAGCAGTACTTC. Translated, it gives CASSVEGGLYEQYF.

V is TRBV5-1 and J is TRBJ1-1; D not certain. Trimming removed 5 bases at V and 5 bases at J, with 22 bases between. This CDR3 has 16 residues. Germline CDR1 SGHRS, CDR2 YFSETQ. CDR3 sequence reads: CASSEGSAGVITEAFF. The CDR3 DNA follows: TGCGCCAGCAGTGAGGGTTCAGCGGGAGTCATAACTGAAGCTTTCTTT.

The chain joins TRBV9 to TRBJ1-1; a possible D gene is TRBD1 (5 bases). The V end was cut by 1 base, the J end by 1 base, with 8 bases between. The germline V gene encodes CDR1 SGDLS and CDR2 YYNGEE. This CDR3 is built from 14 residues. Here the CDR3 reads CASSVQGANTEAFF. Here the CDR3 DNA reads TGTGCCAGCAGCGTACAGGGTGCGAACACTGAAGCTTTCTTT.

The chain uses TRBV6-5 and TRBJ1-1; D is unclear. V dropped 6 bases and J dropped 0 bases, with 8 bases sitting between them. The CDR3 covers 13 residues. Germline values: CDR1 MNHEY, CDR2 SVGAGI. CDR3 nucleotides: TGTGCCAGCAGGTTGCAGCTGAACACTGAAGCTTTCTTT. It codes for CASRLQLNTEAFF.

CDR3 bases: TGTGCCAGCTTCCAGGGGGCACAGTTAACCGGGGAGCTGTTTTTT. Translation gives CASFQGAQLTGELFF. This rearrangement joins TRBV2 to TRBJ2-2; 8 bases map to TRBD1. V trimming: 8 bases; J trimming: 5 bases; junction bases outside the gene matches: 10. The CDR3 spans 15 residues. Per germline, CDR1 SNHLY and CDR2 FYNNEI.

This clone was recorded once. The chain recombines TRBV7-2 with TRBJ2-1, with 11 bases that match TRBD1. V shed 4 bases, J shed 5 bases, and the junction held 4 bases outside the gene matches. CDR3 length: 15 amino acids. Germline-derived CDR1 and CDR2 are SGHTA and FQGNSA. The CDR3 here is CASSWTGGWNNEQFF. CDR3 DNA: TGTGCCAGCAGCTGGACAGGGGGCTGGAACAATGAGCAGTTCTTC. Looking up the rest from reference TRBV7-2 and TRBJ2-1 gives the full variable domain: GAGVSQSPSNKVTEKGKDVELRCDPISGHTALYWYRQSLGQGLEFLIYFQGNSAPDKSGLPSDRFSAERTGGSVSTLTIQRTQQEDSAVYLCASSWTGGWNNEQFFGPGTRLTVL.

The chain has TRBV3-1 (or the pseudogene TRBV3-2) and TRBJ2-1; 7 bases fit TRBD1. CDR3 size: 17 residues. J gave up 3 bases and V 0 bases, and 8 bases lay outside the gene matches. Germline assignment: CDR1 LGHDT and CDR2 YNNKEL (reference sequence). The CDR3 DNA reads TGTGCCAGCAGCCAAGATTCGACGGGACAGAACTACAATGAGCAGTTCTTC. This translates into CASSQDSTGQNYNEQFF.

The genes are TRBV28 and TRBJ1-3; the D is unclear. Trimming cost V 1 base and J 4 bases, with 11 bases left between them. The CDR3 length is 15 residues. Germline lookup yields CDR1 MDHEN and CDR2 SYDVKM. The CDR3 DNA is TGTGCCAGCAGTTTATCCCTCGGGCAGGGAAACACCATATATTTT. It codes for CASSLSLGQGNTIYF.

The chain has TRBV18 and TRBJ2-3; 9 nucleotides match TRBD2. In germline, CDR1 is KGHSH, CDR2 LQKENI. V lost 3 bases, J lost 4 bases, and 8 bases stayed unmatched. CDR3 length: 16 amino acids. The CDR3 DNA is TGTGCCAGCTCACCTAGCGGAAGCGGGAGGCCAGATACGCAGTATTTT. Translated: CASSPSGSGRPDTQYF.

This chain joins TRBV2 and TRBJ2-2; D might be TRBD1 or TRBD2, each matching 5 bases. V dropped 11 bases and J dropped 3 bases, with 16 bases sitting between them. Germline V gene lookup returns CDR1 SNHLY and CDR2 FYNNEI. There are 14 residues in the CDR3. The DNA of the CDR3 is TGTGCCGGGACCCCCGAGATGGACACCGGGGAGCTGTTTTTT. Translation: CAGTPEMDTGELFF.

The count of this clone is one. V gene TRBV7-2 combines with J gene TRBJ1-1, with a possible D match to TRBD1 (6 bases). This CDR3 is built from 14 residues. Trimming took off 5 bases at V and 4 bases at J, with 14 bases between the two ends. Germline V CDR1 and CDR2: SGHTA, FQGNSA. The CDR3 nucleotides are TGTGCCAGCAGCCCCACACAGGGTACCACTGAAGCTTTCTTT. This encodes CASSPTQGTTEAFF.

Note on this clone: Other DNA sequences in this specimen translate into the identical CDR3. The chain carries TRBV5-1 and TRBJ1-2; 8 nucleotides agree with TRBD1. Germline V lookup: CDR1 SGHRS, CDR2 YFSETQ. This CDR3 is 13 amino acids long. V shed 2 bases and J 7 bases; nucleotides not matched to a gene: 4. The CDR3 DNA is TGCGCCAGCAGCTTCGGACAGGGTGGTGGCTACACCTTC. It encodes CASSFGQGGGYTF.

The V and J genes are TRBV28 and TRBJ1-1; D unresolved. V was pared by 4 bases and J by 2 bases, with 11 bases between. Germline V gene lookup returns CDR1 MDHEN and CDR2 SYDVKM. This CDR3 is built from 14 residues. The CDR3 reads CASSSSGSNTEAFF. The CDR3 DNA follows: TGTGCCAGCAGTTCGTCCGGGAGCAACACTGAAGCTTTCTTT. The full variable domain, rest sourced from reference TRBV28 and TRBJ1-1, is DVKVTQSSRYLVKRTGEKVFLECVQDMDHENMFWYRQDPGLGLRLIYFSYDVKMKEKGDIPEGYSVSREKKERFSLILESASTNQTSMYLCASSSSGSNTEAFFGQGTRLTVV.